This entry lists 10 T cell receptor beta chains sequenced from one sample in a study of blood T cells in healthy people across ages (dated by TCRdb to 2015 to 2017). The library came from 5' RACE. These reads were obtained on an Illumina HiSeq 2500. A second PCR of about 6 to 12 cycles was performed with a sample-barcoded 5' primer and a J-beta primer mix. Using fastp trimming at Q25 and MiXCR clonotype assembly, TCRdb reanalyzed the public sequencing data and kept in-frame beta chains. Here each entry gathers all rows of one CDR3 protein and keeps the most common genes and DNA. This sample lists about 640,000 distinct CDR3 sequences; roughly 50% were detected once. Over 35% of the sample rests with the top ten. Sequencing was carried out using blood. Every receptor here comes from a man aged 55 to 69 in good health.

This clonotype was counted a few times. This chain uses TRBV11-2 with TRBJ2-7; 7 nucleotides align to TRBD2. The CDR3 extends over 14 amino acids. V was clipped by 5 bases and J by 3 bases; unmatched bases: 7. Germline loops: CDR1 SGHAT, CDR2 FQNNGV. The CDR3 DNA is TGTGCCAGCAGCCAGGCACTAGCGAGCTACGAGCAGTACTTC. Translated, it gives CASSQALASYEQYF.

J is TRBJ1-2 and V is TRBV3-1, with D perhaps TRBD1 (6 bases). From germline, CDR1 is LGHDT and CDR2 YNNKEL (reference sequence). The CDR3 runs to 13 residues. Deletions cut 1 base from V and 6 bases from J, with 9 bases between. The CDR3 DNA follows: TGTGCCAGCAGCCAAGTAGGGGGTCATGGCTACACCTTC. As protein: CASSQVGGHGYTF.

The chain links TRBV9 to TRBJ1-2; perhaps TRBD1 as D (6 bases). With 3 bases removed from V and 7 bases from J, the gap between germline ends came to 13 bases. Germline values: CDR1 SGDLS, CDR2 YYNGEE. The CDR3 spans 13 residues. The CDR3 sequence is CASSGLQGGGYTF. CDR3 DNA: TGTGCCAGCAGCGGATTACAGGGAGGTGGCTACACCTTC.

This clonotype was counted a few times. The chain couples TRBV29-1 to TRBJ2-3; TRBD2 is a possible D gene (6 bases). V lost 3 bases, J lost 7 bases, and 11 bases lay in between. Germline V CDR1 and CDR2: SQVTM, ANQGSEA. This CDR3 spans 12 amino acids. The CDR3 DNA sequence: TGCAGCGTTGATCTGAGGGACTATACGCAGTATTTT. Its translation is CSVDLRDYTQYF.

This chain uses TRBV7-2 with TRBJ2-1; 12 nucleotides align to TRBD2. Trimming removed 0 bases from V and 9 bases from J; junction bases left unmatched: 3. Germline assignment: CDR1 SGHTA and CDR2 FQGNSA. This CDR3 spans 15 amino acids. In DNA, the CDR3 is TGTGCCAGCAGCTTAGCCCTAGCGGGGGGGAGTGAGCAGTTCTTC. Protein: CASSLALAGGSEQFF.

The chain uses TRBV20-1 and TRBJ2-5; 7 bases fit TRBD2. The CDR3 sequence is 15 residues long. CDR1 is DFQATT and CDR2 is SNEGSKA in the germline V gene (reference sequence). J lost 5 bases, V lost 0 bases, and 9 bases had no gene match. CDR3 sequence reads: CSARDSGEGRETQYF. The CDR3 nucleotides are TGCAGTGCTAGAGATTCGGGGGAGGGAAGGGAGACCCAGTACTTC.

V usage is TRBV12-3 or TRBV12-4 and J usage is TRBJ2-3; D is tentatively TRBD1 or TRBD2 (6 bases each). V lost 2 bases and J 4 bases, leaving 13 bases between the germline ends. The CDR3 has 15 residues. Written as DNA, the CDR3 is TGTGCCAGCAGTTTAAGCACGGGGGCCGCAGATACGCAGTATTTT. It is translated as CASSLSTGAADTQYF.

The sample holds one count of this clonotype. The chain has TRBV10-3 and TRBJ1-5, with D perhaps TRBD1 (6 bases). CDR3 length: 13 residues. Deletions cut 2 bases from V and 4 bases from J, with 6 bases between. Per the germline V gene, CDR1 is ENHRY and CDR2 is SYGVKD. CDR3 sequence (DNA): TGTGCCATCAGTGAGGACAGGAATCAGCCCCAGCATTTT. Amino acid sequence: CAISEDRNQPQHF.

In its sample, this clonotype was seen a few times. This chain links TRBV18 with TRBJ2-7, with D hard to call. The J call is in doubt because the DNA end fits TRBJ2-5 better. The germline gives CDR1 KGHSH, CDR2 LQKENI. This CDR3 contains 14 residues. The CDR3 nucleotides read TGTGCCAGCTCACGCTCGGCCCGCACGGAGACCCAGTACTTC. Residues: CASSRSARTETQYF.

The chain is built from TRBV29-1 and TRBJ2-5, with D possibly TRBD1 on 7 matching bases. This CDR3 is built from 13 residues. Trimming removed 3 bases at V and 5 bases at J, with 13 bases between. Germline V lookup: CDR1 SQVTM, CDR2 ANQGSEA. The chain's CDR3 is CSVDAAGGETQYF. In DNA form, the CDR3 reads TGCAGCGTTGACGCGGCAGGGGGGGAGACCCAGTACTTC.